The 3 T cell receptor beta chains in this list originate from one sample, sequenced in a study of T cell changes during pregnancy in multiple sclerosis (dated by TCRdb to the late 2010s). Library preparation employed the immunoSEQ multiplex PCR assay. TCRdb stores this immuneACCESS table with in-frame sequences only. Part of the clones is absent; in the studies checked, under half of the shortfall reflects unresolved V genes, and no reason is known for the rest. This sample is represented by 18,000 or so clones; 88% of them were singletons. The ten largest clones capture approximately 1.3% of the sample. The sample consisted of CD4+ T cells from peripheral blood mononuclear cells, taken in the first trimester of pregnancy. The receptors here all came from a female donor in good health, enrolled as a control in a pregnancy study.

This chain joins TRBV5-8 and TRBJ1-5; TRBD1 agrees at 7 bases. The CDR3 covers 15 residues. The V gene's germline CDR1 is SGHTS and CDR2 YDEGEE. Trimming removed 4 bases from V and 3 bases from J; junction bases left unmatched: 7. CDR3 sequence (DNA): TGTGCCAGCAGCCTGGTGACAGGGCACAATCAGCCCCAGCATTTT. It codes for CASSLVTGHNQPQHF.

The genes are TRBV5-8 and TRBJ2-1; TRBD2 aligns across 12 bases. Trimming took 6 bases from V and 9 from J; bases not matched to a gene: 7. Germline V CDR1 and CDR2: SGHTS, YDEGEE. The CDR3 totals 14 residues. The CDR3 DNA reads as TGTGCCAGCACCCGGACTAGCGGGAAGAGTGAGCAGTTCTTC. It is translated as CASTRTSGKSEQFF.

This clone appeared once. The chain recombines TRBV30 with TRBJ2-1; 13 bases match TRBD2. CDR3 length: 16 amino acids. The V gene's germline CDR1 is GTSNPN and CDR2 SVGIG (reference sequence). The V gene end was trimmed by 2 bases and the J gene end by 5 bases; junction bases not matched to a gene: 6. The CDR3 loop is CAWSPLGLAGDNEQFF. CDR3 bases: TGTGCCTGGAGTCCGTTAGGACTAGCGGGAGACAATGAGCAGTTCTTC.